Detailed here is one T cell receptor (beta chain). Its antigen is unidentified. The entry originates in a study of human T cells and chemical hapten exposure. Regarding the study as a whole: There was no change with DPC sensitization in TCRs above 1 in 1000 frequency.

TCRdb ran MiXCR on the 5' RACE reads and lists one entry per CDR3 protein. The data contain more than 60,000 distinct CDR3 sequences, roughly 15% of them singletons. RNA extraction used unfractionated whole blood as the source of total RNA. The CDR3 is made up of 12 amino acids. With 11 bases removed from V and 2 bases from J, the gap between germline ends came to 10 bases. Looked up from germline, CDR1 is MDHEN and CDR2 is SYDVKM. The sequence came from a female donor in good health. This chain uses TRBV28 with TRBJ1-5; D uncertain. The CDR3 nucleotides read TGTGCCTCCGATACGGGCAATCAGCCCCAGCATTTT. Translation gives CASDTGNQPQHF.